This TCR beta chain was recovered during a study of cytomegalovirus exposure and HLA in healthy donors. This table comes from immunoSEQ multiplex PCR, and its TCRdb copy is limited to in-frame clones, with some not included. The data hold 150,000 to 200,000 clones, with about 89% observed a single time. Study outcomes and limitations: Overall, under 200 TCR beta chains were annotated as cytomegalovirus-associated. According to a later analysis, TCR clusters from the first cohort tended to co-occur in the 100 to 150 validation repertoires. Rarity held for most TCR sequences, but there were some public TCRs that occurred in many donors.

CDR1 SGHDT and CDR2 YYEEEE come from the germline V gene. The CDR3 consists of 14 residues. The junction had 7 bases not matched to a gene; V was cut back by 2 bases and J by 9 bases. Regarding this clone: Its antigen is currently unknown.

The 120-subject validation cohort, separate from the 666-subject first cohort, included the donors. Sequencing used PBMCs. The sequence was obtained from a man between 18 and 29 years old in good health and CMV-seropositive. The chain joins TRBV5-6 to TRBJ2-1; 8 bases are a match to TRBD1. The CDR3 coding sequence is TGTGCCAGCAGCTTCGGCACGACAGGGGCTGAGCAGTTCTTC. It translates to CASSFGTTGAEQFF. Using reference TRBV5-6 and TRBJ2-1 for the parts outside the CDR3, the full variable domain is DAGVTQSPTHLIKTRGQQVTLRCSPKSGHDTVSWYQQALGQGPQFIFQYYEEEERQRGNFPDRFSGHQFPNYSSELNVNALLLGDSALYLCASSFGTTGAEQFFGPGTRLTVL.